This T cell receptor (beta chain) derives from a study of TIL therapy for anti-PD-1-resistant metastatic lung cancer. Looking at the study overall: A few tumors were EGFR-mutant and two were ALK-rearranged.

Concerning this clone itself: The antigen is unknown.

The time point is: pre-treatment sample, taken before nivolumab and TIL therapy. Tumor tissue came from excised metastases, mostly pleural nodules or supraclavicular lymph nodes. Adults with stage 4 NSCLC were enrolled in a phase I trial. This was the immunoSEQ v3 assay. Assay: immunoSEQ multiplex PCR; the TCRdb copy retains only in-frame clones and omits some. The profile shows about 100,000 clones, about 71% of them singletons. Study results and caveats: Patients were highly selected, enriched for treatment-naive, never-smoker and oncogene-addicted cases.

Material: tumor tissue, obtained at baseline. The sequence was collected from a person between 30 and 79 years old with non-small cell lung cancer.

The CDR3 DNA follows: TGTGCCAGCAGCTTAAGCGGGAGCCCACAAGAGACCCAGTACTTC. The encoded protein is CASSLSGSPQETQYF. V usage is TRBV5-4 and J usage is TRBJ2-5, with 8 positions matching TRBD2. This CDR3 comprises 15 residues. The germline gives CDR1 SGHNT, CDR2 YYREEE (reference sequence). V shed 2 bases and J 2 bases; nucleotides not matched to a gene: 5. Using reference TRBV5-4 and TRBJ2-5 for the parts outside the CDR3, the full variable domain is ETGVTQSPTHLIKTRGQQVTLRCSSQSGHNTVSWYQQALGQGPQFIFQYYREEENGRGNFPPRFSGLQFPNYSSELNVNALELDDSALYLCASSLSGSPQETQYFGPGTRLLVL.